This T cell receptor (beta chain) was identified in a study of blood T cell repertoires in COVID-19. Comments on this clone: The sample contains more than one DNA sequence encoding this CDR3.

Profiling relied on immunoSEQ multiplex PCR, and the TCRdb table lists in-frame clones only, not all of them. The table records about 350,000 clones, around 87% of them present only once. Deletions cut 1 base from V and 2 bases from J, with 8 bases between. This CDR3 spans 13 amino acids. From germline, CDR1 is GTSNPN and CDR2 SVGIG (reference sequence). Across 20 to 25 US areas, participants ranged in age from roughly 18 to 95 years. This clonotype was sampled from a woman aged 25 to 45 who had recovered from COVID-19. The chain recombines TRBV30 with TRBJ1-2; D is possibly TRBD1 (6 bases). Sample: PBMCs or T cells enriched from blood (not recorded which). CDR3 in amino acids: CAWSGGLNYGYTF. The CDR3 DNA follows: TGTGCCTGGAGTGGGGGGCTGAACTATGGCTACACCTTC.